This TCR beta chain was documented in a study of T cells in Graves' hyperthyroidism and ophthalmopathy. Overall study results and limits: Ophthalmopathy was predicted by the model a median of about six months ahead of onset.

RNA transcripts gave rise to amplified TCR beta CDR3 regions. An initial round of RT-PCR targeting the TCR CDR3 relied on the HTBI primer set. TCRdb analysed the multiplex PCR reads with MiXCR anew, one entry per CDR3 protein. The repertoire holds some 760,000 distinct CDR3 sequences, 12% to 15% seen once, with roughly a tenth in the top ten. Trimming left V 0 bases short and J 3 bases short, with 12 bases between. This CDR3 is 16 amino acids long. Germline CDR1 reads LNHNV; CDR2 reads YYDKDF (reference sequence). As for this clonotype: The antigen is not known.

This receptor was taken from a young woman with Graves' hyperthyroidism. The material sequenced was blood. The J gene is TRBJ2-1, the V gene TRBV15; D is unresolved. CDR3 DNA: TGTGCCACCAGCAGAGAGGCAGGAGACTTCTACAATGAGCAGTTCTTC. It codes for CATSREAGDFYNEQFF.